This T cell receptor beta chain derives from a study of blood T cell repertoires in COVID-19 (dated by TCRdb to 2020 to 2022). Some background on the complete study: Samples from collaborators originated in the United States, Italy and Spain and spanned both the acute and convalescent phases of COVID-19. The material from the prospective study consisted of cDNA or gDNA derived from T cells, B-cell-depleted T cells, or PBMCs. Subjects who had been exposed to COVID-19, were actively infected with it, or had recovered from it provided the deeply sampled blood TCRbeta repertoires that made up the dataset. The repertoires were made available in a free public database intended to serve as a resource for research on the immune response to SARS-CoV-2. Samples came from the ongoing ImmuneRACE study (first 160 participants) plus 1,254 subjects from 6 global collaborators. A de-identified subject ID, COVID-19 status, age in years and sex were almost always included in the sample metadata. Where available, HLA class I and class II types were taken from metadata supplied by the sample provider and were not determined by assay-based typing.

CDR1 LNHDA and CDR2 SQIVND were looked up in the germline V gene (reference sequence). From cysteine to phenylalanine, the CDR3 is 12 amino acids long. Here the CDR3 DNA is all that survives: 36 bases in frame from base 1. V drops 3 bases and J drops 8 bases, leaving 10 bases in between. Each collaborating institution followed its own protocols to collect whole blood in K2EDTA tubes. For TCRbeta analysis, collaborator samples were shipped as frozen whole blood, as isolated PBMCs, or as DNA extracted from either sample type. TCRbeta CDR3 regions were amplified from genomic DNA by means of the immunoSEQ Assay, a bias-controlled multiplex PCR. Concerning the study's data processing: Within the assay, amplification of reference gene primers was used to estimate how many nucleated cells each sample contained. Sequence reads were collapsed and filtered to measure the absolute abundance of every unique TCRbeta CDR3 rearrangement. For each sample, productive Simpson clonality was calculated as the square root of Simpson's diversity index over productive rearrangements. This immuneACCESS table, as held by TCRdb, lists in-frame sequences with V and J called but not all clones. Of the missing ones, under half trace to an unresolved V gene in checked studies; the others have no known cause. V and J calls and clone size are as listed in that table; D and trimming were resolved from the DNA. The sample includes roughly 100,000 clones, with about 89% observed a single time. The biggest ten clones account for 15% to 20% of the sample.

General findings and caveats noted by the study authors: Clinical and demographic metadata were provided uncurated, with the amount varying by source and participant.

This clone occurred a few times. The specificity of this receptor is unknown. No base qualities exist here, and no much larger clone lies one base off it. The source material was peripheral blood. Recombination connected TRBV19 to TRBJ1-2; no D gene can be assigned with confidence. The receptor was isolated from a human donor in a cohort sampled during active COVID-19. The nucleotide sequence reads TGTGCCAGTAGTATTGTCGGGAGGGGCTACACCTTC. Translation gives CASSIVGRGYTF.